These 9 T cell receptor beta chains originate from one sample sequenced in a study of tumor-infiltrating lymphocytes in primary liver carcinoma. Unsorted bulk tissue (roughly 17-32 mg) underwent RNA and DNA co-extraction. With a constant-region primer, TCR beta cDNA was made from approximately 500 ng of total RNA. Three nested multiplex PCR rounds of slightly modified ARM-PCR generated TCR beta libraries. The first two PCR rounds used TRBV1-TRBV30 primers with a Cbeta primer, approximately 9 cycles each. Each CDR3 protein is one row after TCRdb ran MiXCR on the multiplex PCR reads. Of approximately 73,000 distinct CDR3 sequences in the sample, around 75% were seen once. Input material: liver tumor tissue from sampling region 4. The subset denotes: tumor region T4, right-lateral pole. The receptors were sampled from a woman aged 55 to 70 with primary liver carcinoma and hepatitis B virus infection.

The chain is built from TRBV28 and TRBJ2-7; TRBD1 aligns across 7 bases. With V trimmed by 5 bases and J by 5 bases, 12 bases remained unmatched. CDR3 length: 15 amino acids. CDR1 and CDR2 (germline): MDHEN, SYDVKM. The CDR3 coding sequence is TGTGCCAGCAGTCCTGGGGGACAGTTATTCAACGAGCAGTACTTC. Translation: CASSPGGQLFNEQYF. The full variable domain, with the rest looked up from reference TRBV28 and TRBJ2-7, is DVKVTQSSRYLVKRTGEKVFLECVQDMDHENMFWYRQDPGLGLRLIYFSYDVKMKEKGDIPEGYSVSREKKERFSLILESASTNQTSMYLCASSPGGQLFNEQYFGPGTRLTVT.

Turning to this clonotype: The conserved phenylalanine or tryptophan normally closing the CDR3 is absent here, so this likely arose from a read error. The chain combines TRBV6-2 or TRBV6-3 with TRBJ1-5, with D hard to call. V was pared by 5 bases and J by 7 bases, with 15 bases between. Germline V CDR1 and CDR2: MNHEY, SVGEGT. The CDR3 runs to 14 residues. The CDR3 is CASSLLQTGQPQHC. CDR3 DNA sequence: TGTGCCAGCAGTCTTCTCCAGACGGGGCAGCCCCAGCATTGT.

This clonotype was seen repeatedly, ten times or more. This chain connects TRBV6-4 to TRBJ2-3; no firm D call. Germline CDR1 is MRHNA and CDR2 is SNTAGT. The CDR3 length is 15 residues. The V gene lost 0 bases and the J gene lost 0 bases, with 7 bases spanning the gap. The CDR3 loop is CASSDSETSTDTQYF. CDR3 DNA sequence: TGTGCCAGCAGTGACTCGGAGACTAGCACAGATACGCAGTATTTT.

By sample fraction, this clonotype is medium-sized. The chain combines TRBV11-3 with TRBJ2-3, with D perhaps matching TRBD2 (6 bases). Trimming pared 5 bases from V and 2 bases from J, leaving 14 bases between. CDR3 length: 15 amino acids. Looked up from germline, CDR1 is SGHNT and CDR2 is YENEEA. The CDR3 loop reads CASSPNSGHTDTQYF. CDR3 nucleotide sequence: TGTGCCAGCAGCCCTAACAGCGGGCACACAGATACGCAGTATTTT.

This clonotype was seen many times. The V gene is TRBV12-2, the J gene TRBJ2-7; the D call TRBD1 from the table was never checked on the DNA. TRBV12-2 is termed a pseudogene. The CDR3 runs to 17 residues. CDR3 bases: TGTGCAAGTCGCTTAGCGGGAAGACAGCTAAACTCCTACGAGCAGTACTTC. Amino acids: CASRLAGRQLNSYEQYF.

This clonotype showed up just a few times. Being one base from a much bigger clone, this may be a read error. V gene TRBV28 combines with J gene TRBJ2-7; D might be TRBD1 or TRBD2, each matching 5 bases. The CDR3 sequence is 16 residues long. Trimming removed 2 bases at V and 1 base at J, with 15 bases between. CDR1 and CDR2 (germline): MDHEN, SYDVKM. For the CDR3, the DNA is TGTGCCAGCAGTTTACCGGGGCAGCAGAAATCCTACGAGCAGTACTTC. Translation gives CASSLPGQQKSYEQYF.

Remarks on this clonotype: The germline gene is not matched at one end of the junction; a read error may be the cause. The chain has TRBV29-1 and TRBJ2-2; D is possibly TRBD1 (6 bases). CDR3 size: 15 residues. CDR1 and CDR2 from the germline V gene are SQVTM and ANQGSEA. The CDR3, as DNA: TGCAGCGTTATTCCGGGACATCCGAACACCGGGGAACCGTTTTTC. This translates into CSVIPGHPNTGEPFF.

V is TRBV11-1 and J is TRBJ2-7; a weak D match, TRBD2 (6 bases). This CDR3 region has 15 residues. The V end was cut by 6 bases, the J end by 3 bases, with 18 bases between. Per germline, CDR1 SGHAT and CDR2 FQDESV (reference sequence). CDR3 nucleotide sequence: TGTGCCAGCAGTTGGGGCGGGACGAGAATCTACGAGCAGTACTTC. It specifies CASSWGGTRIYEQYF.

As for this clonotype: Mismatch with germline at one junction end may stem from a read error. The chain couples TRBV11-2 to TRBJ2-2; D is unresolved. Germline V gene data show CDR1 as SGHAT and CDR2 as FQNNGV. The CDR3 is made up of 12 amino acids. The CDR3 protein is CASTDVAVELCF. In nucleotides, the CDR3 is TGTGCCAGCACCGACGTAGCCGTGGAACTGTGTTTT.